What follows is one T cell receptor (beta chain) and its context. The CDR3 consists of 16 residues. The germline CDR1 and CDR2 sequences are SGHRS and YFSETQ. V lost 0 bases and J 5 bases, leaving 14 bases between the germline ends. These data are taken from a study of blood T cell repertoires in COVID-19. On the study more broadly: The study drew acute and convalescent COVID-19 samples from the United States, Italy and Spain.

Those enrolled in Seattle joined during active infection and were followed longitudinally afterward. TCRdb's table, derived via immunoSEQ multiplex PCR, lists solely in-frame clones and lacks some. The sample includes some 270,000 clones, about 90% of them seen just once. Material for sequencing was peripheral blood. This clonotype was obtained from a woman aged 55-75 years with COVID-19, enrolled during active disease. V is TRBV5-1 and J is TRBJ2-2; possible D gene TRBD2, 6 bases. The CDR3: CASSLASRAGTGELFF. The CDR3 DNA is TGCGCCAGCAGCTTGGCCTCCAGGGCGGGGACCGGGGAGCTGTTTTTT. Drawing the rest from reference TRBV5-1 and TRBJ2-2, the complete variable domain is KAGVTQTPRYLIKTRGQQVTLSCSPISGHRSVSWYQQTPGQGLQFLFEYFSETQRNKGNFPGRFSGRQFSNSRSEMNVSTLELGDSALYLCASSLASRAGTGELFFGEGSRLTVL.